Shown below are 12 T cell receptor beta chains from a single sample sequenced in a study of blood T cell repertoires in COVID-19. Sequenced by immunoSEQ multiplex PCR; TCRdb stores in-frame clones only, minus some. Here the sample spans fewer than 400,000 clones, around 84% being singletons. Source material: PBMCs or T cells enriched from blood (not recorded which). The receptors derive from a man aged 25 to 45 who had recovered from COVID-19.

In DNA form, the CDR3 reads TGTGCCAGTAGTATAGCGGGGGGAAGGTCTCCCTACGAGCAGTACTTC. This translates into CASSIAGGRSPYEQYF. The chain is built from TRBV19 and TRBJ2-7; 7 bases line up with TRBD2. The V and J ends lost 1 base and 2 bases, in that order; junction bases with no gene match: 8. Looked up from germline, CDR1 is LNHDA and CDR2 is SQIVND (reference sequence). This CDR3 comprises 16 residues.

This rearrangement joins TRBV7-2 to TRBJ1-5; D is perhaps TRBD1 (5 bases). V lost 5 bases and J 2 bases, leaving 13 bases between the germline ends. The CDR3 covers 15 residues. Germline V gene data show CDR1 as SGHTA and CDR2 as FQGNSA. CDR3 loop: CASSPQGGGNQPQHF. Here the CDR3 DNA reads TGTGCCAGCAGCCCGCAGGGCGGGGGCAATCAGCCCCAGCATTTT. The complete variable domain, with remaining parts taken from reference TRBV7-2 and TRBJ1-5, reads GAGVSQSPSNKVTEKGKDVELRCDPISGHTALYWYRQSLGQGLEFLIYFQGNSAPDKSGLPSDRFSAERTGGSVSTLTIQRTQQEDSAVYLCASSPQGGGNQPQHFGDGTRLSIL.

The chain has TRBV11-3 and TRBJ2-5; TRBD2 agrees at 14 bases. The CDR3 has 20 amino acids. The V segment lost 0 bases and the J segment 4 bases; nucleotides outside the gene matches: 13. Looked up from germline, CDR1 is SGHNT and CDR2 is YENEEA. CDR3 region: CASSLDPRLAGGPVGETQYF. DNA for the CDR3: TGTGCCAGCAGCTTAGATCCACGACTAGCGGGAGGGCCGGTGGGAGAGACCCAGTACTTC.

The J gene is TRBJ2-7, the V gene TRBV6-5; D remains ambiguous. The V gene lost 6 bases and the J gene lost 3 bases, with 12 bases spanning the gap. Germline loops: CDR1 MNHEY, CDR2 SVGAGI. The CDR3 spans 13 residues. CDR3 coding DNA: TGTGCCAGCAGAGACCGGTGGAGCTACGAGCAGTACTTC. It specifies CASRDRWSYEQYF.

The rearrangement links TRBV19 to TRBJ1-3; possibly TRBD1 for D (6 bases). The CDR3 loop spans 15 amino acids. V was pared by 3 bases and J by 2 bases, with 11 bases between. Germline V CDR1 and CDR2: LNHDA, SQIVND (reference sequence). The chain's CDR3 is CASSILGGAGNTIYF. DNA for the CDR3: TGTGCCAGTAGTATTTTAGGGGGGGCTGGAAACACCATATATTTT.

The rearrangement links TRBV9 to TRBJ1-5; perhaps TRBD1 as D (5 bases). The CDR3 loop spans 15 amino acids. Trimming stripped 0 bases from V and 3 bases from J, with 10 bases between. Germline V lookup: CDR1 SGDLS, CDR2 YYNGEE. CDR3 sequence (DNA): TGTGCCAGCAGCGTAGGAGGCAGGGCCAATCAGCCCCAGCATTTT. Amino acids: CASSVGGRANQPQHF.

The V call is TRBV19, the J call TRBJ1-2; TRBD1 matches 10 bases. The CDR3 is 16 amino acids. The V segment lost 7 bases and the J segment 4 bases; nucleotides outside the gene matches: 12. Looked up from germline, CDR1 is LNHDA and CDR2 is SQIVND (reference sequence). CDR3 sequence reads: CASNIKTGDRGYGYTF. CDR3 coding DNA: TGTGCCAGTAACATCAAGACTGGGGACAGGGGCTATGGCTACACCTTC.

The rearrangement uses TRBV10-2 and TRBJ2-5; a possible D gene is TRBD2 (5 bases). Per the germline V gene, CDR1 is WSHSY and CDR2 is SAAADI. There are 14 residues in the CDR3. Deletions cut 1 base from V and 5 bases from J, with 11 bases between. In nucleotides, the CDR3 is TGCGCCAGCAGTGAGTTAGGGAAGCGGGAGACCCAGTACTTC. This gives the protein CASSELGKRETQYF.

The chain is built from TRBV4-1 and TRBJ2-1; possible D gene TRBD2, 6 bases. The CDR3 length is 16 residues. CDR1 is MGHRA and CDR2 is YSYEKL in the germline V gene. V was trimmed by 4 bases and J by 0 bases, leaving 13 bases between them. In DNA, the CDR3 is TGCGCCAGCAGCCCTAATAGCGGAAGCTCCTACAATGAGCAGTTCTTC. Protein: CASSPNSGSSYNEQFF.

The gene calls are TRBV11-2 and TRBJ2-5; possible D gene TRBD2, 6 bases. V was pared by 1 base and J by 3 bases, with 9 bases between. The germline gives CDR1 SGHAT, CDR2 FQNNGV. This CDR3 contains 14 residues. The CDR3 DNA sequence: TGTGCCAGCAGCTTAGGATGGGGGGAAGAGACCCAGTACTTC. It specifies CASSLGWGEETQYF.

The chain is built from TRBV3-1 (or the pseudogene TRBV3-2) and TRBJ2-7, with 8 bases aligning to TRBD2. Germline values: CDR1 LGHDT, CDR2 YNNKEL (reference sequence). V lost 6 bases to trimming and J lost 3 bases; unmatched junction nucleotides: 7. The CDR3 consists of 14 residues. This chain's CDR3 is CASSIAGTIYEQYF. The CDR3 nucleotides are TGTGCCAGCAGTATAGCGGGAACTATCTACGAGCAGTACTTC.

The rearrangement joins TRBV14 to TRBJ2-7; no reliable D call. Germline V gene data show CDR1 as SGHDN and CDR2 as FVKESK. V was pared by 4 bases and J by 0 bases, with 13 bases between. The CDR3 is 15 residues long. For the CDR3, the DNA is TGTGCCAGCAGCCTCGATTGGAGAGGCTCCTACGAGCAGTACTTC. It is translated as CASSLDWRGSYEQYF.